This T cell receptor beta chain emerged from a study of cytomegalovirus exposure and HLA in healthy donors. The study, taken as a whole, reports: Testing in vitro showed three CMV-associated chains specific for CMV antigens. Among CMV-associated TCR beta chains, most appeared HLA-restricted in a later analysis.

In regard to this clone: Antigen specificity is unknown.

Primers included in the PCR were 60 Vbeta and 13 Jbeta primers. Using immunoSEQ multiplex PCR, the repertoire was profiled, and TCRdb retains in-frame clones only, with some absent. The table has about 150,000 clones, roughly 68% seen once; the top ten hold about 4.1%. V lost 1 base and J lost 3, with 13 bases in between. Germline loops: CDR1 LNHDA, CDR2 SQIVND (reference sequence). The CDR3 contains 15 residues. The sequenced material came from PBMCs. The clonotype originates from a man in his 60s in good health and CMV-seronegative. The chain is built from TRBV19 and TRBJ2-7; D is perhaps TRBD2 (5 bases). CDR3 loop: CASSIARETNYEQYF. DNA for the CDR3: TGTGCCAGTAGTATAGCCCGGGAAACCAACTACGAGCAGTACTTC.